The 4 T cell receptor beta chains presented below share a single source sample, sequenced in a study of blood T cells in healthy people across ages (dated by TCRdb to the mid-2010s). Receptor libraries were prepared by 5' RACE. Sequencing took place on an Illumina HiSeq 2500. A second PCR of roughly 7 to 11 cycles was performed with a sample-barcoded 5' primer and a J-beta primer mix. Using fastp at Q25 and MiXCR, TCRdb reprocessed the public reads and kept productive beta chains. Merged by CDR3 protein, the rows form single entries marked with the most common genes and DNA. The sample table shows 1.4 million or so distinct CDR3 sequences, and approximately 43% are seen once. The ten largest account for about 3.8% of the sample. Sequenced input: blood. The receptors shown here come from a woman under 30 in good health.

This clonotype has just a few counts. This chain joins TRBV4-3 and TRBJ2-3; 8 bases are a match to TRBD1. CDR1 LGHNA and CDR2 YSLEER come from the germline V gene. V lost 2 bases, J lost 4 bases, and 5 bases stayed unmatched. The CDR3 has 15 residues. The CDR3 bases are TGCGCCAGCAGCCAAAGGACAGGGTGGGCAGATACGCAGTATTTT. Protein: CASSQRTGWADTQYF.

This chain joins TRBV24-1 and TRBJ1-2, with D possibly matching TRBD1 (5 bases). Germline V gives CDR1 KGHDR, CDR2 SFDVKD. The V end lost 5 bases, the J end lost 2 bases, and 5 bases lay between the germline ends. The CDR3 consists of 12 residues. The CDR3 coding sequence is TGTGCCACCAGTGGGACAAACTATGGCTACACCTTC. It specifies CATSGTNYGYTF.

This clonotype was picked up a small number of times. J is TRBJ2-5 and V is TRBV10-3; D is unclear. TRBJ2-7 explains the end of the DNA better; the J call may be wrong. Germline CDR1 is ENHRY and CDR2 is SYGVKD. This CDR3 is built from 12 residues. CDR3 nucleotides: TGTGCCATCAGTGCAGGTTTTAACGAGCAGTACTTC. It specifies CAISAGFNEQYF.

The chain joins TRBV7-8 to TRBJ2-5, with 9 bases identical to TRBD2. Losses at the gene ends were 5 bases for V and 3 bases for J; bases not matched to a gene: 10. This CDR3 is built from 16 residues. CDR1 is SGHVS and CDR2 is FQNEAQ in the germline V gene. CDR3 sequence: CASSKRREGGKETQYF. The DNA of the CDR3 is TGTGCCAGCAGCAAAAGGCGGGAGGGGGGGAAAGAGACCCAGTACTTC.